This note documents a single T cell receptor beta chain sequence. Per germline, CDR1 MDHEN and CDR2 SYDVKM. This CDR3 is built from 16 residues. V was clipped by 5 bases and J by 3 bases, with 17 bases between them. TCRdb's table, derived via immunoSEQ multiplex PCR, lists solely in-frame clones and lacks some. The profile shows around 110,000 clones, about 64% of them singletons. This sample is drawn from a study of blood T cell repertoires in COVID-19. Study in general: Researchers got acute and convalescent COVID-19 samples from the United States, Italy and Spain. The cDNA or gDNA used as material had been derived from T cells, B-cell-depleted T cells, or PBMCs.

The sample consisted of peripheral blood. The V call is TRBV28, the J call TRBJ2-1, with D uncertain. The TCR originated in a human donor with acute or convalescent COVID-19. The donor label of this sample is uncertain. The CDR3 DNA reads TGTGCCAGCAGTCTCCCGTGGTCTCACTACTACAATGAGCAGTTCTTC. It codes for CASSLPWSHYYNEQFF.